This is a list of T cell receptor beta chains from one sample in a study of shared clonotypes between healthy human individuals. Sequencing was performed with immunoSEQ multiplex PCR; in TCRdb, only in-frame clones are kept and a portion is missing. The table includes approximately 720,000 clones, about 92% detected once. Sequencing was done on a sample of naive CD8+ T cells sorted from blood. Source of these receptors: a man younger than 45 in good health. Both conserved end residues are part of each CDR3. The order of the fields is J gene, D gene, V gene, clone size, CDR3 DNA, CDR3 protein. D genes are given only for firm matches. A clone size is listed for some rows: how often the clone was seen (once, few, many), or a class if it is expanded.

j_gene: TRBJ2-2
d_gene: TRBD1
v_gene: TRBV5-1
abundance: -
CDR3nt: TGCGCCAGCAGCTTAACAGGGGCCGGGGAGCTGTTTTTT
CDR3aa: CASSLTGAGELFF

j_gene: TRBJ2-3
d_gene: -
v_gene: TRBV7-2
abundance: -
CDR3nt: TGTGCCAGCAGCTTATACGCAGATACGCAGTATTTT
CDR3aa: CASSLYADTQYF

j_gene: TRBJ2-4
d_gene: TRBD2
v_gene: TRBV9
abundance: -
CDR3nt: TGTGCCAGCAGCGCCGCCGGGAGCGGGAGTCACATTCAGTACTTC
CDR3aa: CASSAAGSGSHIQYF

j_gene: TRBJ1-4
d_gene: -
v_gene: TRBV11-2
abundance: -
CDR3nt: TGTGCCAGCAGCTCTTACCTCGGGGGCCAAGCTAATGAAAAACTGTTTTTT
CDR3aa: CASSSYLGGQANEKLFF

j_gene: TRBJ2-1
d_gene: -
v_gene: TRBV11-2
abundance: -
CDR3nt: TGTGCCAGCAGCTTGACAGCCGGGGGCTTTCGTGAGCAGTTCTTC
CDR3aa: CASSLTAGGFREQFF

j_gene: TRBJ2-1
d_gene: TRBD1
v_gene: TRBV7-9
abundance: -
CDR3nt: TGTGCCAGCAGCTTAACCCCCCCGGACAGGGGGGCCGGTGAGCAGTTCTTC
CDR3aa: CASSLTPPDRGAGEQFF

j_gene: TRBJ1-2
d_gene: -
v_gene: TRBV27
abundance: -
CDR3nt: TGTGCCAGCAGTTACGGCAGAAAGTATGGCTACACCTTC
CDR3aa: CASSYGRKYGYTF

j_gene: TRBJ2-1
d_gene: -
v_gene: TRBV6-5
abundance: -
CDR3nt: TGTGCCAGCAGTTACTCGAACAGGAACAATGAGCAGTTCTTC
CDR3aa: CASSYSNRNNEQFF

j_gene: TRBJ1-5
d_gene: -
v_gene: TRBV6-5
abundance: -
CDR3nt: TGTGCCAGCAGGCCGACAGCTAGAAGCAATCAGCCCCAGCATTTT
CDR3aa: CASRPTARSNQPQHF

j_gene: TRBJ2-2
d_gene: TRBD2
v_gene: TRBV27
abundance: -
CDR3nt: TGTGCCAGCAGTTTTGAACTAGCGGGCCCCGGGGAGCTGTTTTTT
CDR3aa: CASSFELAGPGELFF

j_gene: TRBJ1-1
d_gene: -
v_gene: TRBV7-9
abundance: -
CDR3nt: TGTGCCAGCGGACCTTCGGCGGCCACTGAAGCTTTCTTT
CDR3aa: CASGPSAATEAFF

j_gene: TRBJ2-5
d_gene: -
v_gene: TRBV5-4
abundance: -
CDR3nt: TGTGCCAGCAGCTATGACGGGGCTCTGCTACCAGAAGAGACCCAGTACTTC
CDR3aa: CASSYDGALLPEETQYF

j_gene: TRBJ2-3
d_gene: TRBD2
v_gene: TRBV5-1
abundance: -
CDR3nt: TGCGCCAGCAGATCCGCTAGCGGACACGGGGATACGCAGTATTTT
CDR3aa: CASRSASGHGDTQYF

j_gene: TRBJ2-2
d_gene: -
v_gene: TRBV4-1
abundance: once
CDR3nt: TGCGCCAGCAGCCCCGGGACGTCGAACACCGGGGAGCTGTTTTTT
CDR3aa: CASSPGTSNTGELFF

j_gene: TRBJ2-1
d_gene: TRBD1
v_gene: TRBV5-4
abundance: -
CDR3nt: TGTGCCAGCAGCTCGTCGGACAGGGGGCTTTCCGAGCAGTTCTTC
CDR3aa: CASSSSDRGLSEQFF

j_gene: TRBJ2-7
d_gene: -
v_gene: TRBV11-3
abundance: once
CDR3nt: TGTGCCAGCAGCTTACAACCCGGCGGGGCCTACGAGCAGTACTTC
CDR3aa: CASSLQPGGAYEQYF

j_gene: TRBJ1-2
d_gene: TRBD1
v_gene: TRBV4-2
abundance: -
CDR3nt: TGTGCCAGCAGCCAAGACCACGGACAGGGTGAGGACTATGGCTACACCTTC
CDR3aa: CASSQDHGQGEDYGYTF

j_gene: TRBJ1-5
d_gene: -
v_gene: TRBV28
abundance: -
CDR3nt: TGTGCCAGCAGTTCACTACTTACTAGCAATCAGCCCCAGCATTTT
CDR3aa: CASSSLLTSNQPQHF

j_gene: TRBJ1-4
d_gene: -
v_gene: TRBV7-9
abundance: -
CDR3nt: TGTGCCAGCAGCTCGGATGAAAAACTGTTTTTT
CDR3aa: CASSSDEKLFF

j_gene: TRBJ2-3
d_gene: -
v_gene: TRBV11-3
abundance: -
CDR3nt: TGTGCCAGCAGCCCCGGGGGTGAGGATACGCAGTATTTT
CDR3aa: CASSPGGEDTQYF

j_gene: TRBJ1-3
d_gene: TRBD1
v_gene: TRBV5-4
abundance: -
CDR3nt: TGTGCCAGCAGCTTGGGACAGGGAGGAAACACCATATATTTT
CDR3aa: CASSLGQGGNTIYF

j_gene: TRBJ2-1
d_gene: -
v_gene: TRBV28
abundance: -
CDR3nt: TGTGCCAGCAGTTTGGGGGGTACGTACAATGAGCAGTTCTTC
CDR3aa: CASSLGGTYNEQFF

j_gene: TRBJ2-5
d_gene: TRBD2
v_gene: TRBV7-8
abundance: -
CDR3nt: TGTGCCAGCAGCTTACGTCTAGCGGGTCCTCAAGAGACCCAGTACTTC
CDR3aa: CASSLRLAGPQETQYF

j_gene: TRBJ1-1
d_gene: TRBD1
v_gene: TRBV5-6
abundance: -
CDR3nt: TGTGCCAGCAGCTGGACCGGGACAGGGGTTGGAGCTTTCTTT
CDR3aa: CASSWTGTGVGAFF

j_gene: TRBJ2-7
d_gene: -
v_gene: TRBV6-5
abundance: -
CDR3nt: TGTGCCAGCAGTTACTCGACCAGGGTAGACGAGCAGTACTTC
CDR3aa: CASSYSTRVDEQYF

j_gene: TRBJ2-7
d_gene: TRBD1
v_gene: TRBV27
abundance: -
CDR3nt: TGTGCCAGCAGCTCTTCGTTGGGGGACAGGGAGGTAGAAGAGCAGTACTTC
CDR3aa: CASSSSLGDREVEEQYF

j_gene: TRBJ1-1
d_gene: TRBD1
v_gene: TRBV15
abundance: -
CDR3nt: TGTGCCACCAGCAGTACAGGGGGCATAACTCCGTGGACTGAAGCTTTCTTT
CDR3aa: CATSSTGGITPWTEAFF

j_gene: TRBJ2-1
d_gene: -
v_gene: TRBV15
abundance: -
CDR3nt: TGTGCCACCCGGGGGGCGCTCTCCTACAATGAGCAGTTCTTC
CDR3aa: CATRGALSYNEQFF

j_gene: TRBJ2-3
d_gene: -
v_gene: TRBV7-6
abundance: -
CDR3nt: TGTGCCAGCAGCTTATTAGGGGAGAGGGATACGCAGTATTTT
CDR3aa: CASSLLGERDTQYF

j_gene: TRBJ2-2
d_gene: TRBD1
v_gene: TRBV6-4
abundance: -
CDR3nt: TGTGCCAGCAGTGAATACAGGGGGGTTGAGGAGCTGTTTTTT
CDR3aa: CASSEYRGVEELFF

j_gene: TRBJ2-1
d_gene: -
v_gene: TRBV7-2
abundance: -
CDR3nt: TGTGCCAGCAGCTCCTCGAACCCCTGGAGCTCCTACAATGAGCAGTTCTTC
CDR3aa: CASSSSNPWSSYNEQFF

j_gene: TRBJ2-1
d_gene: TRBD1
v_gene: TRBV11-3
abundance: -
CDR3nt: TGTGCCAGCAGCCCCCGGGACAGGGCCTACAATGAGCAGTTCTTC
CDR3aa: CASSPRDRAYNEQFF

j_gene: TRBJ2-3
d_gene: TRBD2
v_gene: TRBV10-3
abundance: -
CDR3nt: TGTGCCATCTCACAGCGGGAGAGCACAGATACGCAGTATTTT
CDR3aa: CAISQRESTDTQYF

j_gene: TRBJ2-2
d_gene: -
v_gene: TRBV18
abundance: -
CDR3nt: TGTGCCAGCTCACCGGGGGCCGAGGCCGGGGAGCTGTTTTTT
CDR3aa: CASSPGAEAGELFF

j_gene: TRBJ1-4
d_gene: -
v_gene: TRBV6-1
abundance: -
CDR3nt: TGTGCCAGCAGTGAAAAGGCAGGGTGGGGTGAAAAACTGTTTTTT
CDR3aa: CASSEKAGWGEKLFF

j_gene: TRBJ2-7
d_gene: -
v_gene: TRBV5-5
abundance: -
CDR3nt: TGTGCCAGCAGCTTGGGGAGGCCCTACGAGCAGTACTTC
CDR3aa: CASSLGRPYEQYF

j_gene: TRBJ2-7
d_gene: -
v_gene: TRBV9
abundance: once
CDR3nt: TGTGCCAGCAGCGGAGGCCGGCAGAGCTCCTACGAGCAGTACTTC
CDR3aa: CASSGGRQSSYEQYF

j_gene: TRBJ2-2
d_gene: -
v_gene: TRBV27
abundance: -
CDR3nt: TGTGCCAGCAGTCCGGGGGACACCAACACCGGGGAGCTGTTTTTT
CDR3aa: CASSPGDTNTGELFF

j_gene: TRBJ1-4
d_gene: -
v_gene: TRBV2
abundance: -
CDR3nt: TGTGCCGCTGCTTGGTCCCACGGCAATGAAAAACTGTTTTTT
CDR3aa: CAAAWSHGNEKLFF

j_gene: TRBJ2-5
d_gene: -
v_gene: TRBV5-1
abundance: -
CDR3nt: TGCGCCAGCAGCTTGGGGACGGCCCAAGAGACCCAGTACTTC
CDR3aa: CASSLGTAQETQYF

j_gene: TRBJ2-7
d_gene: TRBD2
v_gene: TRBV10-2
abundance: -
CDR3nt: TGCGCCAGCAGTGAGACTAGCGGGATCAACGAGCAGTACTTC
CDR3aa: CASSETSGINEQYF

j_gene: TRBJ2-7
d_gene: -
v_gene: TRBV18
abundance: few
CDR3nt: TGTGCCAGCTCACCACCGAAGGTCGAACCCCGCGACGAGCAGTACTTC
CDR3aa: CASSPPKVEPRDEQYF

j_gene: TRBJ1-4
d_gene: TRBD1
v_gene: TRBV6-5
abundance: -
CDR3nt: TGTGCCAGCAGTCCAATTGACAGGGATGGAGAAAAACTGTTTTTT
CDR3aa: CASSPIDRDGEKLFF

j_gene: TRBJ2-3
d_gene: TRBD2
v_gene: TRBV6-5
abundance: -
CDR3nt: TGTGCCAGCAGTCTACGTGGGACTACCACAGATACGCAGTATTTT
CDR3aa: CASSLRGTTTDTQYF

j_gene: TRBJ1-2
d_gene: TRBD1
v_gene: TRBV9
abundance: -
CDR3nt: TGTGCCAGCAGCGAGGGGACAGCAAACTATGGCTACACCTTC
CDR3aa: CASSEGTANYGYTF

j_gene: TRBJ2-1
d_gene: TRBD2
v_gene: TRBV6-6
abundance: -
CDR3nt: TGTGCCAGTATCCGTTCCCTAGCGGTCCAATACAATGAGCAGTTCTTC
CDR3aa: CASIRSLAVQYNEQFF

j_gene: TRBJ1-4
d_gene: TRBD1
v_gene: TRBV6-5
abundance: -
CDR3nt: TGTGCCAGCAGCTACTATGGACAGGGAGGGGAAAAACTGTTTTTT
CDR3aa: CASSYYGQGGEKLFF

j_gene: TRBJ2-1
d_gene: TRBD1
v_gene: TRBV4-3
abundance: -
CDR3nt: TGCGCCAGCAGCCAGGCCCGAGGGACAGGGGGGAATGAGCAGTTCTTC
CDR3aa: CASSQARGTGGNEQFF

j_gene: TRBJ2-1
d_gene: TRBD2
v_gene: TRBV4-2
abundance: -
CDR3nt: TGTGCCAGCAGCCCGCACACTAGCGGGAGAGCTGATGAGCAGTTCTTC
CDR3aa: CASSPHTSGRADEQFF

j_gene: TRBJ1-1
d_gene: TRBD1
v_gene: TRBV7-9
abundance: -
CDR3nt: TGTGCCAGCAGCTCGCGACAGGGGGAAGACACTGAAGCTTTCTTT
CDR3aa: CASSSRQGEDTEAFF

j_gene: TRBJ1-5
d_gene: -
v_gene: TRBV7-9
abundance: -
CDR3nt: TGTGCCAGCAGCTACGGGGCGTCATATAGCAATCAGCCCCAGCATTTT
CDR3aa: CASSYGASYSNQPQHF

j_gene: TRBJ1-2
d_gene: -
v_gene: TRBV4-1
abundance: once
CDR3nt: TGCGCCAGCAGCCAAGTTGGAGGGGCGGGAGGCTACACCTTC
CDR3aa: CASSQVGGAGGYTF

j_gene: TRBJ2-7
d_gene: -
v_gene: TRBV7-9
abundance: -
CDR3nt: TGTGCCAGCAGCCCCATGGCCAGGGCAACCTACGAGCAGTACTTC
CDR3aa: CASSPMARATYEQYF

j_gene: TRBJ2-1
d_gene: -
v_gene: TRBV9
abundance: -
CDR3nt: TGTGCCAGCAGCGTAGCCGGTCGGAGCGAGGATGAGCAGTTCTTC
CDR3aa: CASSVAGRSEDEQFF

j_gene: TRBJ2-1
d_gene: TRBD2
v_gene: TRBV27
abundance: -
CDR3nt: TGTGCCAGCAGTATCCTAGCGGGAGATGGTGAGCAGTTCTTC
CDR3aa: CASSILAGDGEQFF

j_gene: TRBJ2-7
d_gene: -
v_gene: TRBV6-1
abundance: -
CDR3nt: TGTGCCAGCAGTGAACGCGTCAGGGGATACGACGAGCAGTACTTC
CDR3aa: CASSERVRGYDEQYF

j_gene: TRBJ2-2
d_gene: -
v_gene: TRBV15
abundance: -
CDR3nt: TGTGCCACCAGCAGGTGGACCGCGGGCGCCGGGGAGCTGTTTTTT
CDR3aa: CATSRWTAGAGELFF